The 7 T cell receptor beta chains below all came from one sample that was sequenced in a study of spatial heterogeneity in lung cancer. From the 5' RACE reads, TCRdb called clonotypes with MiXCR, one entry per CDR3 protein. The sample yields tens of thousands of distinct CDR3 sequences, 5.2% seen once. Time point here: sample taken at primary tumor resection. Tumor, nontumor lung or frozen PBMC supplied whole RNA, sequenced without sorting. Material: PBMCs, obtained at surgery. The receptors originated from a female donor with early-stage non-small cell lung cancer.

This clonotype has a count of ten or more. The chain recombines TRBV28 with TRBJ2-7; no firm D call. V shed 6 bases and J shed 0 bases, with 9 bases lying between them. Germline lookup yields CDR1 MDHEN and CDR2 SYDVKM. The length of the CDR3 is 13 residues. The CDR3 sequence: CASSLPNSYEQYF. DNA of the CDR3: TGTGCCAGCAGCCTACCTAACTCCTACGAGCAGTACTTC.

This clonotype was seen many times. The chain couples TRBV7-2 to TRBJ2-7; possible D gene TRBD2, 5 bases. Trimming shortened V by 0 bases and J by 2 bases, and 11 bases separated the two germline ends. The CDR3 contains 15 residues. Looked up from germline, CDR1 is SGHTA and CDR2 is FQGNSA. The CDR3 spells CASSLASHGTYEQYF. The CDR3 bases are TGTGCCAGCAGCTTAGCGTCCCACGGGACCTACGAGCAGTACTTC.

This clonotype has more than one count but fewer than ten. The V and J genes are TRBV19 and TRBJ2-1; D may be TRBD1 or TRBD2 (5 bases each). V lost 4 bases and J 1 base, leaving 14 bases between the germline ends. The CDR3 runs to 16 residues. Germline V gene sequence: CDR1 LNHDA, CDR2 SQIVND (reference sequence). CDR3 protein: CASSRGRGVSYNEQFF. CDR3 DNA sequence: TGTGCCAGTAGTAGAGGGAGAGGGGTGTCCTACAATGAGCAGTTCTTC. The full variable domain, with the rest looked up from reference TRBV19 and TRBJ2-1, is DGGITQSPKYLFRKEGQNVTLSCEQNLNHDAMYWYRQDPGQGLRLIYYSQIVNDFQKGDIAEGYSVSREKKESFPLTVTSAQKNPTAFYLCASSRGRGVSYNEQFFGPGTRLTVL.

This clonotype showed up just once. A much larger clone differs by one base, so this may be a read error. CDR3 DNA: TGCGCCAGCAGCCTAGAGACAGGCCGTATCAATCAGCCCCAGCATTTT. Amino acids: CASSLETGRINQPQHF. The chain has TRBV4-1 and TRBJ1-5; D possibly corresponds to TRBD1 (6 bases). Germline V gene data show CDR1 as MGHRA and CDR2 as YSYEKL. Trimming shortened V by 4 bases and J by 3 bases, and 16 bases separated the two germline ends. The CDR3 runs to 16 residues.

The rearrangement links TRBV3-1 to TRBJ2-7; D remains unclear. The CDR3 totals 11 residues. V lost 4 bases and J lost 3, with 4 bases in between. Germline V gives CDR1 LGHDT, CDR2 YNNKEL (reference sequence). This CDR3 is CASSRYYEQYF. The DNA of the CDR3 is TGTGCCAGCAGCCGTTACTACGAGCAGTACTTC.

This clonotype was seen many times. J is TRBJ2-3 and V is TRBV27; 8 bases fit TRBD1. Germline trimming cut 6 bases from V and 1 base from J; bases unmatched to any gene: 15. CDR1 is MNHEY and CDR2 is SMNVEV in the germline V gene (reference sequence). This CDR3 spans 18 amino acids. This CDR3 reads CASSRDRLEDYRTDTQYF. As DNA, the CDR3 is TGTGCCAGCAGCAGGGACAGGCTAGAGGACTATCGCACAGATACGCAGTATTTT.

There are a few counts of this clonotype. The rearrangement links TRBV20-1 to TRBJ2-7; 8 nucleotides agree with TRBD2. V trimming: 0 bases; J trimming: 3 bases; junction bases outside the gene matches: 10. The CDR3 length is 16 residues. Germline V lookup: CDR1 DFQATT, CDR2 SNEGSKA (reference sequence). Written as DNA, the CDR3 is TGCAGTGCTAGAGATTTGGTCAGCGGGAGCGGCTACGAGCAGTACTTC. It encodes CSARDLVSGSGYEQYF.